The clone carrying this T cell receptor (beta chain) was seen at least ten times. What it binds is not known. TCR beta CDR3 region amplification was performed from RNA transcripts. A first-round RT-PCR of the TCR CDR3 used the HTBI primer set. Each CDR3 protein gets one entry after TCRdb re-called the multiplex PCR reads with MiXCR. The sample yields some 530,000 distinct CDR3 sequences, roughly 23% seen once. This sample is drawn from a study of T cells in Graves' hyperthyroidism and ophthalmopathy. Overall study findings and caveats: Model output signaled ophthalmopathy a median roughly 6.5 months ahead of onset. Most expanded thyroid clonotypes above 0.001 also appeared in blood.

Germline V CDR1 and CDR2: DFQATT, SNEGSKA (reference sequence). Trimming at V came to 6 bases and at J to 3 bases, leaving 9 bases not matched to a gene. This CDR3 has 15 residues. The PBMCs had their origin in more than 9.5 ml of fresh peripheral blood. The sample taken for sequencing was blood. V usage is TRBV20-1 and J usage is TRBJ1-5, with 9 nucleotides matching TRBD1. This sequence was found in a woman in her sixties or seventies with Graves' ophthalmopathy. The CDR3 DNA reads TGCAGTGCCCGGACAGGGGTGGGTTACAATCAGCCCCAGCATTTT. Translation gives CSARTGVGYNQPQHF.